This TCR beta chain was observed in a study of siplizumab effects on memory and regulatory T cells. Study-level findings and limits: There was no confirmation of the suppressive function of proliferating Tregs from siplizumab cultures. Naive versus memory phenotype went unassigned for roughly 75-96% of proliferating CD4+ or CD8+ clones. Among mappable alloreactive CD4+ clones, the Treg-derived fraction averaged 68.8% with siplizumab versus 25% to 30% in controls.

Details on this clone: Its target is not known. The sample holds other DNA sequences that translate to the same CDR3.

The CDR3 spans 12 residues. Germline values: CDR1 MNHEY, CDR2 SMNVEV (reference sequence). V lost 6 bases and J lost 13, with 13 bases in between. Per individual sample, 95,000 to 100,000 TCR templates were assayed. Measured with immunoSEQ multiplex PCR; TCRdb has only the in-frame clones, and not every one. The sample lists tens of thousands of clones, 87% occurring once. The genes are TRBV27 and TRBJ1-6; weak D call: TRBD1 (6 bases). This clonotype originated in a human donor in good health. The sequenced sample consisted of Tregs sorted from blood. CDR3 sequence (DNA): TGTGCCAGCAGCTTCACGCAGGGGCCCCTCCACTTT. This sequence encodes CASSFTQGPLHF.